Sequencing of this TCR beta chain was carried out in a study of shared clonotypes between healthy human individuals. Note on this clone: No antigen is known for it.

The donors, healthy adults who were HIV-negative, had experienced no recent acute infections or vaccinations. Sequencing used immunoSEQ multiplex PCR; TCRdb keeps in-frame clones, though not all of them. The table lists approximately 500,000 clones, 81% of them singletons. V trimming: 5 bases; J trimming: 3 bases; junction bases outside the gene matches: 8. This CDR3 is 17 amino acids long. The germline CDR1 and CDR2 sequences are MNHEY and SMNVEV (reference sequence). Points from the study as a whole: The authors expected sequencing depth to affect clonotype sharing among donors.

This clonotype was sampled from a woman aged 40 to 50 in good health. Some clones in this sample may be carry-over from other donors' samples. This chain links TRBV27 with TRBJ2-2; 11 nucleotides match TRBD2. The sequencing input was PBMCs. For the CDR3, the DNA is TGTGCCAGCAGTACAAGACTAGCGGGAAGGGACACCGGGGAGCTGTTTTTT. This gives the protein CASSTRLAGRDTGELFF.